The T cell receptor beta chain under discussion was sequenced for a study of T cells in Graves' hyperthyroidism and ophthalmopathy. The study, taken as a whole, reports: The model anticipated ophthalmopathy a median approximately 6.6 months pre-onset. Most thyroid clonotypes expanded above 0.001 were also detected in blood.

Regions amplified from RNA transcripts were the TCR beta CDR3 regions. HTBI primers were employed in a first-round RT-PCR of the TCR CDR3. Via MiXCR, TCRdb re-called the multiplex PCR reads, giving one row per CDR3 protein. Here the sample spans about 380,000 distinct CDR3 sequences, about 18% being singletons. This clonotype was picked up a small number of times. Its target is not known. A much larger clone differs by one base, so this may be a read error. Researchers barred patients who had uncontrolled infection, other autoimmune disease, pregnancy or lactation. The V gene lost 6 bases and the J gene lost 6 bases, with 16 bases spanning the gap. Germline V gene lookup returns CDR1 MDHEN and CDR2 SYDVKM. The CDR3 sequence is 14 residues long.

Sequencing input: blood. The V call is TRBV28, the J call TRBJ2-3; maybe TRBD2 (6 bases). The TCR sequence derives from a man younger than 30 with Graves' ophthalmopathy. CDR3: CASRPGLPPDTQYF. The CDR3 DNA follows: TGTGCCAGCAGACCGGGACTCCCTCCTGATACGCAGTATTTT.